This is a list of T cell receptor beta chains from one sample in a study of blood T cell repertoires in COVID-19. TCRdb keeps only in-frame clones here, not all; method: immunoSEQ multiplex PCR. Here the sample spans some 150,000 clones, 75% to 85% being singletons. The sequencing sample was made of PBMCs or T cells enriched from blood (not recorded which). The receptors stem from a man between 45 and 60 years old who had recovered from COVID-19. Both conserved end residues are part of each CDR3. A D gene is named only where the DNA matches it firmly. Size is stated for part of the rows, as once, few or many counts, or as a class when the clone is expanded.

>TRBJ1-6|.|TRBV3-1/TRBV3-2|.
CASSRKSEVAPLHF
TGTGCCAGCAGCCGAAAATCAGAGGTCGCACCCCTCCACTTT
>TRBJ2-7|.|TRBV7-8|.
CASSLAGIYEQYF
TGTGCCAGCAGCTTAGCGGGCATATACGAGCAGTACTTC
>TRBJ2-3|.|TRBV28|TRBD2
CASSFGLAGRLAYF
TGTGCCAGCAGTTTCGGACTAGCGGGGCGCCTGGCGTATTTT
>TRBJ2-3|.|TRBV12-3/TRBV12-4|.
CASSQARTDTQYF
TGTGCCAGCAGTCAGGCCCGCACAGATACGCAGTATTTT
>TRBJ2-1|.|TRBV5-1|.
CAVGSRASAADEQFF
TGCGCCGTAGGAAGCAGGGCCTCGGCCGCCGATGAGCAGTTCTTC
>TRBJ2-7|.|TRBV7-6|.
CATSLRAGTSYEQYF
TGTGCCACATCCTTACGGGCAGGGACAAGCTACGAGCAGTACTTC
>TRBJ2-1|.|TRBV7-9|TRBD2
CASQTSGGVQSYNEQFF
TGTGCCAGCCAGACTAGCGGGGGGGTCCAGTCCTACAATGAGCAGTTCTTC
>TRBJ1-2|.|TRBV5-4|.
CASSIATEIHGYTF
TGTGCCAGCAGCATAGCGACGGAGATTCATGGCTACACCTTC
>TRBJ1-4|.|TRBV2|TRBD1
CASRRQGVRVEKLFF
TGTGCCAGCCGTAGACAGGGGGTTCGTGTCGAAAAACTGTTTTTT
>TRBJ2-1|.|TRBV6-4|.
CASSESGIGQFF
TGTGCCAGCAGTGAGTCAGGTATAGGGCAGTTCTTC
>TRBJ2-7|many|TRBV5-1|TRBD1
CASSLAAGGIYEQYF
TGCGCCAGCAGCTTGGCCGCAGGGGGCATCTACGAGCAGTACTTC
>TRBJ1-5|.|TRBV18|.
CASSPSARNQPQHF
TGTGCCAGCTCACCAAGTGCTAGAAATCAGCCCCAGCATTTT
>TRBJ1-2|.|TRBV2|TRBD1
CASSAGQLYGYTF
TGTGCCAGCAGTGCGGGACAGCTCTATGGCTACACCTTC
>TRBJ1-5|.|TRBV5-5|TRBD1
CASSLRDRGSGSPQPQHF
TGTGCCAGCAGCCTTCGGGACAGGGGTTCGGGATCCCCACAGCCCCAGCATTTT
>TRBJ2-3|.|TRBV5-1|TRBD2
CASSPGLAGGHGTDTQYF
TGCGCCAGCAGCCCGGGACTAGCGGGGGGCCATGGCACAGATACGCAGTATTTT
>TRBJ1-4|.|TRBV7-2|TRBD1
CASSEQGRIREKLFF
TGTGCCAGCAGCGAACAGGGGAGAATCCGTGAAAAACTGTTTTTT
>TRBJ1-2|.|TRBV19|.
CASELAGEYYGYTF
TGTGCCTCCGAATTGGCAGGGGAGTACTATGGCTACACCTTC
>TRBJ2-7|.|TRBV6-2/TRBV6-3|.
CASSLEYSYEQYF
TGTGCCAGCAGCCTAGAATACTCTTACGAGCAGTACTTC
>TRBJ1-1|.|TRBV3-1/TRBV3-2|TRBD1
CASSQDDRGREAFF
TGTGCCAGCAGCCAAGACGACAGGGGGCGTGAAGCTTTCTTT
>TRBJ2-6|.|TRBV7-9|.
CASSSQEAGVHPGANVLTF
TGTGCCAGCAGCTCCCAGGAGGCAGGGGTACACCCTGGGGCCAACGTCCTGACTTTC
>TRBJ2-4|.|TRBV7-2|.
CASSLARNIQYF
TGTGCCAGCAGCTTAGCTCGGAACATTCAGTACTTC
>TRBJ1-2|.|TRBV7-9|TRBD1
CASSLGTGSYGYTF
TGTGCCAGCAGCTTAGGGACAGGGAGCTATGGCTACACCTTC
>TRBJ1-3|.|TRBV6-5|TRBD1
CASSRYRGWGNTIYF
TGTGCCAGCAGCAGATACAGGGGGTGGGGAAACACCATATATTTT
>TRBJ2-3|.|TRBV6-5|TRBD2
CASKPSGGLDTQYF
TGTGCCAGCAAACCTAGCGGGGGACTTGATACGCAGTATTTT
>TRBJ1-2|once|TRBV12-3/TRBV12-4|TRBD1
CASSLTGVSGYTF
TGTGCCAGCAGTTTGACAGGGGTGAGTGGCTACACCTTC
>TRBJ1-4|.|TRBV10-2|.
CASATGGATNEKLFF
TGCGCCAGCGCCACCGGGGGTGCAACTAATGAAAAACTGTTTTTT
>TRBJ1-3|.|TRBV6-2/TRBV6-3|.
CASSQQGSGNTIYF
TGTGCCAGCAGTCAACAGGGTTCAGGAAACACCATATATTTT
>TRBJ2-7|many|TRBV19|.
CATRGLTYEQYF
TGTGCCACCAGGGGACTAACCTACGAGCAGTACTTC
>TRBJ2-4|.|TRBV2|.
CASTGKNIQYF
TGTGCCAGCACCGGGAAAAACATTCAGTACTTC
>TRBJ1-6|.|TRBV23-1|TRBD1
CASSQSTGAWNSPLHF
TGCGCCAGCAGTCAATCGACAGGGGCCTGGAATTCACCCCTCCACTTT
>TRBJ1-4|.|TRBV25-1|TRBD1
CASSGRTGAREKLFF
TGTGCCAGCAGTGGTAGGACAGGGGCAAGGGAAAAACTGTTTTTT
>TRBJ2-2|large|TRBV5-1|TRBD2
CASSLAGSYTGELFF
TGCGCCAGCAGTCTAGCGGGGAGTTACACCGGGGAGCTGTTTTTT
>TRBJ2-3|.|TRBV6-4|.
CASGLGARDTQYF
TGTGCCAGCGGACTGGGGGCGCGGGATACGCAGTATTTT